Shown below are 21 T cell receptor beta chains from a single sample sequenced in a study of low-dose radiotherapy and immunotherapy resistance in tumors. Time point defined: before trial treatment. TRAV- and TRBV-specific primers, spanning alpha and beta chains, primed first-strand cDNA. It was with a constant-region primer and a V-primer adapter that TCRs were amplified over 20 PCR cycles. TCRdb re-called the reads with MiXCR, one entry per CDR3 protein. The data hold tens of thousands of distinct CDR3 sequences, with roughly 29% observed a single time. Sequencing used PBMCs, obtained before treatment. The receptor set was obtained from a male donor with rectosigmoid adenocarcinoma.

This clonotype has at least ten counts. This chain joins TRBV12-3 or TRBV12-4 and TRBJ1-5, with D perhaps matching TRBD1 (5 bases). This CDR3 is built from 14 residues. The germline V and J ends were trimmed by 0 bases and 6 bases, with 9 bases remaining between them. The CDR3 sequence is CASSLASGTQPQHF. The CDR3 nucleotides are TGTGCCAGCAGTTTAGCATCAGGGACTCAGCCCCAGCATTTT.

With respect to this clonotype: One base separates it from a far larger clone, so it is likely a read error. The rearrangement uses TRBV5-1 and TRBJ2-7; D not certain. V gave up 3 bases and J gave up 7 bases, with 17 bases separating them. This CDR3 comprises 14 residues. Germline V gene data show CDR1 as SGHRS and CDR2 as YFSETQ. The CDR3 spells CASSSAGHYNEQYF. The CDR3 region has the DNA TGCGCCAGCAGCTCTGCAGGTCACTACAATGAGCAGTACTTC.

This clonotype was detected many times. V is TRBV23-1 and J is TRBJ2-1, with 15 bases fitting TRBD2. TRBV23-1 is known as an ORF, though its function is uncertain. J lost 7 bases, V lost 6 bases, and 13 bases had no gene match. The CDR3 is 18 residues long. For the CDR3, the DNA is TGCGCCAGCAGCCGGCAGGGGACTAGCGGGAGGCGGTGGAATGAGCAGTTCTTC. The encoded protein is CASSRQGTSGRRWNEQFF.

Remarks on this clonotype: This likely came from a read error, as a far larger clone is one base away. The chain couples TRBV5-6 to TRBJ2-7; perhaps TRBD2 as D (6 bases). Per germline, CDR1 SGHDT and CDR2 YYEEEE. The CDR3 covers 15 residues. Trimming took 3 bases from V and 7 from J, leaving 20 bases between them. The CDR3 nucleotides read TGTGCCAGCAGCTCGACGGCGGGGCCGCACAATGAGCAGTACTTC. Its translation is CASSSTAGPHNEQYF. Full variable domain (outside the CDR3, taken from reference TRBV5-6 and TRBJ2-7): DAGVTQSPTHLIKTRGQQVTLRCSPKSGHDTVSWYQQALGQGPQFIFQYYEEEERQRGNFPDRFSGHQFPNYSSELNVNALLLGDSALYLCASSSTAGPHNEQYFGPGTRLTVT.

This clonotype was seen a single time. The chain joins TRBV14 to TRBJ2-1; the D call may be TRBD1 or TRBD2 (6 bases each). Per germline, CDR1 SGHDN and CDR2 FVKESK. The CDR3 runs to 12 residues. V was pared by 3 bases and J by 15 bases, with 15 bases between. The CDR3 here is CASSQEGTLWFF. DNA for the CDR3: TGTGCCAGCAGCCAGGAGGGGACATTGTGGTTCTTC.

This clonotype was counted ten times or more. CDR3 nucleotides: TGCGCCAGCAGCGCAGAACAAACGAACACTGAAGCTTTCTTT. Protein product: CASSAEQTNTEAFF. V and J are TRBV5-1 and TRBJ1-1, with no clear D. Trimming stripped 4 bases from V and 1 base from J, with 11 bases between. Germline-derived CDR1 and CDR2 are SGHRS and YFSETQ. The CDR3 is 14 amino acids.

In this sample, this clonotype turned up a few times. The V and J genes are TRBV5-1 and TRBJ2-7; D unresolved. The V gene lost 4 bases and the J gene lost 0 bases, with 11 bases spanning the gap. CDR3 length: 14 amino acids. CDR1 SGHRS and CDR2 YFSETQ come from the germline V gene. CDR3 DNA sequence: TGCGCCAGCAGCCGACCCGAGTCCTCCTACGAGCAGTACTTC. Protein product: CASSRPESSYEQYF. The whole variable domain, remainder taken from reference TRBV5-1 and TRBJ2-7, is KAGVTQTPRYLIKTRGQQVTLSCSPISGHRSVSWYQQTPGQGLQFLFEYFSETQRNKGNFPGRFSGRQFSNSRSEMNVSTLELGDSALYLCASSRPESSYEQYFGPGTRLTVT.

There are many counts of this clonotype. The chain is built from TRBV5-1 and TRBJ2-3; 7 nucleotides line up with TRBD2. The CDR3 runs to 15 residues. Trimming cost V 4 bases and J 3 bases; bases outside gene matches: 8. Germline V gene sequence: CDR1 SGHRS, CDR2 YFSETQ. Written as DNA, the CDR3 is TGCGCCAGCAGCACCTGGACTAGGGGAACAGATACGCAGTATTTT. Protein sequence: CASSTWTRGTDTQYF. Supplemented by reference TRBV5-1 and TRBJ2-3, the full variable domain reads KAGVTQTPRYLIKTRGQQVTLSCSPISGHRSVSWYQQTPGQGLQFLFEYFSETQRNKGNFPGRFSGRQFSNSRSEMNVSTLELGDSALYLCASSTWTRGTDTQYFGPGTRLTVL.

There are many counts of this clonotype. CDR3 amino acids: CASSIVLAGAYEQYF. CDR3 bases: TGTGCCAGTAGTATCGTCTTAGCGGGGGCGTACGAGCAGTACTTC. The chain joins TRBV19 to TRBJ2-7, with 9 bases identical to TRBD2. Per the germline V gene, CDR1 is LNHDA and CDR2 is SQIVND (reference sequence). Trimming at V came to 3 bases and at J to 4 bases, leaving 7 bases not matched to a gene. The CDR3 totals 15 residues.

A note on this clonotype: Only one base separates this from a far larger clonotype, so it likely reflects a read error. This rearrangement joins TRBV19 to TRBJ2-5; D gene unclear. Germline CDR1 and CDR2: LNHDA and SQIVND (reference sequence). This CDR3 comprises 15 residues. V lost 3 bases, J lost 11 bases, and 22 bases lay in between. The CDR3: CASSIPMSSYNEQYF. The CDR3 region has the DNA TGTGCCAGTAGTATCCCGATGAGCTCCTACAATGAGCAGTACTTC.

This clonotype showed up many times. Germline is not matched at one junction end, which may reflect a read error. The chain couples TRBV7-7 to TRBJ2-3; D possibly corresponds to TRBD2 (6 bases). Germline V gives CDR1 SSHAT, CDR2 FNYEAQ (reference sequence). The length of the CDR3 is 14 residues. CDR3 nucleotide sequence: TGTGCTAGCAGCCTCGGGGGTTACACAGATACGCAGTATTTT. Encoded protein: CASSLGGYTDTQYF.

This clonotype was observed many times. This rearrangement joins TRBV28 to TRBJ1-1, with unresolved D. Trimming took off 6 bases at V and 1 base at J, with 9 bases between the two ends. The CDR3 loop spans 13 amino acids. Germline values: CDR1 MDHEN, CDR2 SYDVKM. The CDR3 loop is CASSPTANTEAFF. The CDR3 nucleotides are TGTGCCAGCAGCCCCACTGCGAACACTGAAGCTTTCTTT.

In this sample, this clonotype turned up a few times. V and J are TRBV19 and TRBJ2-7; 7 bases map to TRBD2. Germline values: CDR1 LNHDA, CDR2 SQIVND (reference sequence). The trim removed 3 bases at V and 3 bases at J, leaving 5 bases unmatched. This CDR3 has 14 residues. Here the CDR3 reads CASSMGGSYYEQYF. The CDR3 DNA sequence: TGTGCCAGTAGTATGGGCGGGAGCTACTACGAGCAGTACTTC.

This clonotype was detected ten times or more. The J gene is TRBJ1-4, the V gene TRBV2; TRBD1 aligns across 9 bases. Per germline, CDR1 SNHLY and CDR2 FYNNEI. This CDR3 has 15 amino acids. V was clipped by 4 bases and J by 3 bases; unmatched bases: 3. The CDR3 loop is CASSGDRAPNEKLFF. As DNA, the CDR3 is TGTGCCAGCAGTGGGGACAGGGCACCTAATGAAAAACTGTTTTTT. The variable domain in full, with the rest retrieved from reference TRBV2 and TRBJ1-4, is EPEVTQTPSHQVTQMGQEVILRCVPISNHLYFYWYRQILGQKVEFLVSFYNNEISEKSEIFDDQFSVERPDGSNFTLKIRSTKLEDSAMYFCASSGDRAPNEKLFFGSGTQLSVL.

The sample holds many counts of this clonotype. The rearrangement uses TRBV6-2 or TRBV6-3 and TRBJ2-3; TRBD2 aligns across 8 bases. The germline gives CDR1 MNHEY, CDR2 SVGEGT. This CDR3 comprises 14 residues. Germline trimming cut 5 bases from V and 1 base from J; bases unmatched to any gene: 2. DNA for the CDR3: TGTGCCAGCAGTACGGGGGGGGGCACAGATACGCAGTATTTT. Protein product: CASSTGGGTDTQYF.

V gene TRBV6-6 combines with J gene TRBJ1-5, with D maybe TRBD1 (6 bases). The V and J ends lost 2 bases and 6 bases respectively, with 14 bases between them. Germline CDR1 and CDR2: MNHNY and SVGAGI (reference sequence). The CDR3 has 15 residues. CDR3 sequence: CASSYHGGAGQPQHF. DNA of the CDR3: TGTGCCAGCAGTTACCACGGGGGCGCGGGTCAGCCCCAGCATTTT.

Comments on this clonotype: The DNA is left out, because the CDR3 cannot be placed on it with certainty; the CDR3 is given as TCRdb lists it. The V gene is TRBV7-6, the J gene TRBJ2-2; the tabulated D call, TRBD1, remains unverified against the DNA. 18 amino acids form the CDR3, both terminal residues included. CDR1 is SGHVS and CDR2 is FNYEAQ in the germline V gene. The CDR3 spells CASSLTPDRGQTGELFFF.

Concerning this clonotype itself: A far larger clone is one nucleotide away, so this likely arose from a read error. In DNA, the CDR3 is TGTGCCAGCCAGCTTGGGACTAGGCCTAACTACAATGAGCAGTACTTC. Encoded protein: CASQLGTRPNYNEQYF. The chain combines TRBV5-6 with TRBJ2-7; 8 positions match TRBD2. The V gene end was trimmed by 7 bases and the J gene end by 7 bases; junction bases not matched to a gene: 19. The CDR3 has 16 residues. Germline V gene sequence: CDR1 SGHDT, CDR2 YYEEEE.

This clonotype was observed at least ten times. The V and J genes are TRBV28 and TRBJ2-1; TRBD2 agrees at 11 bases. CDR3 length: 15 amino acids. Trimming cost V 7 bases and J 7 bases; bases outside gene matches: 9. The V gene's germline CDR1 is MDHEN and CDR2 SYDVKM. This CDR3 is CASIPTGLAGNEQFF. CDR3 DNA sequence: TGTGCCAGCATCCCCACCGGACTAGCGGGTAATGAGCAGTTCTTC.

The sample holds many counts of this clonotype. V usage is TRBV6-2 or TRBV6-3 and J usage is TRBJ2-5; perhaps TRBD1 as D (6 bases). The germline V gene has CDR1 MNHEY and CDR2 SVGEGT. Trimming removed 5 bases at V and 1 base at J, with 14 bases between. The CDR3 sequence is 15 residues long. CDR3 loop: CASSKNRATQETQYF. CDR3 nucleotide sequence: TGTGCCAGCAGTAAGAACAGGGCTACCCAAGAGACCCAGTACTTC.

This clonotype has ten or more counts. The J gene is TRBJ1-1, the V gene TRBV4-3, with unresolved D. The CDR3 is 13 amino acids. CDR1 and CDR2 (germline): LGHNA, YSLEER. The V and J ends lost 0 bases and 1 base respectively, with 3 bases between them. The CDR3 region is CASSQDRNTEAFF. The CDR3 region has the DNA TGCGCCAGCAGCCAAGATCGGAACACTGAAGCTTTCTTT.